This entry describes one T cell receptor beta chain. This clonotype was observed many times. The antigen this receptor binds is unknown. No much larger clone exists at a distance of one base, and base qualities are not known. These data belong to a study of CD8 T cells in ankylosing spondylitis (TCRdb year 2017). About the study as a whole: To find TCR variants linked to disease, the study profiled T cell receptor beta repertoires in ankylosing spondylitis patients and healthy donors. The whole study cohort included about a hundred healthy donors and about two dozen ankylosing spondylitis patients. Samples of peripheral blood were taken, and for ankylosing spondylitis patients, synovial fluid was collected as well. What the research found in general, with its limitations: According to the report, matched synovial fluid samples from ankylosing spondylitis patients were significantly enriched for the disease-linked clones. Some motif variants had previously been reported in the synovial fluid and blood of reactive arthritis patients, which suggests shared mechanisms of disease initiation. The disease-linked clones showed a CD8+ phenotype and occurred at relatively low frequencies in peripheral blood. A TCR beta motif made up of several highly homologous amino acid variants appeared to be characteristic of blood from ankylosing spondylitis patients.

CDR1 and CDR2 (SQVTM, ANQGSEA) derive from the germline V gene. The germline V end is reduced by 1 base and the J end by 4 bases; junction bases left unmatched: 3. CDR3 length: 14 amino acids, cysteine to phenylalanine. Only CDR3 DNA remains: 42 bases, in frame from the first base. TCRdb names Illumina HiSeq 2500 as the instrument used. Quantitative 5'-RACE with molecular barcodes was used to prepare TCR beta libraries. The study's own analysis went as follows. Disease-linked TCR variants were identified with a new computational method built on a probabilistic model of VDJ rearrangement. TCRdb applied fastp at Q25 and MiXCR to the public reads, then kept only in-frame beta chains. Each entry merges the rows of one CDR3 protein and shows their most common DNA and genes. The V and J calls were determined by TCRdb, not by the authors. The sample table shows approximately 440,000 distinct CDR3 sequences, and about 15% are seen once. The ten largest make up approximately 0.97% of the sample.

The sequence came from a male donor with ankylosing spondylitis. This chain joins TRBV29-1 to TRBJ1-1, with 10 bases in between that match TRBD1. The specimen sequenced was blood, either unsorted or a sorted T cell fraction (not recorded which). The CDR3 amino acid sequence is: CSVEGQGAFTEAFF. The sequence in DNA is TGCAGCGTTGAAGGACAGGGGGCCTTCACTGAAGCTTTCTTT.